The 8 T cell receptor beta chains given below trace back to one sample, sequenced in a study of vaccination effects on CD4 cells after COVID-19. What these receptors recognize is not known. This table comes from immunoSEQ multiplex PCR, and its TCRdb copy is limited to in-frame clones, with some not included. The sample carries about 73,000 clones, roughly 73% recorded once. Culturing for 10 to 11 days preceded CD4+ T cell isolation. Participants were vaccinated with two doses of either the BNT162b2 or mRNA-1273 vaccine. This material consisted of CD4+ T cells from PBMCs cultured without peptide, taken after COVID-19 vaccination. Receptors were obtained from a human donor who received a COVID-19 vaccine.

In the case of this clone: One end of the junction fails to match germline, which may point to a read error. This sequence joins TRBV30 and TRBJ1-6; D unclear. CDR1 GTSNPN and CDR2 SVGIG come from the germline V gene (reference sequence). This CDR3 is built from 14 residues. CDR3 sequence: CVWAAGPYNSPLHF. As DNA, the CDR3 is TGTGTCTGGGCTGCCGGGCCTTATAATTCACCCCTCCACTTT.

The chain recombines TRBV3-1 (or the pseudogene TRBV3-2) with TRBJ2-2; no clear D. Per germline, CDR1 LGHDT and CDR2 YNNKEL (reference sequence). This CDR3 is 15 amino acids long. The ends were cut back, 1 base at V and 3 bases at J, with 9 bases in the middle. CDR3 DNA sequence: TGTGCCAGCAGCCAAGTGGTAATTCACACCGGGGAGCTGTTTTTT. It yields the protein CASSQVVIHTGELFF.

The chain couples TRBV10-2 to TRBJ2-2, with 9 bases matching TRBD2. Per the germline V gene, CDR1 is WSHSY and CDR2 is SAAADI. The CDR3 totals 16 residues. Losses at the gene ends were 8 bases for V and 6 bases for J; bases not matched to a gene: 13. CDR3 sequence: CASLIGDSGGAGELFF. The CDR3 DNA is TGCGCCAGCCTCATTGGAGATAGCGGGGGAGCCGGGGAGCTGTTTTTT.

The chain couples TRBV2 to TRBJ1-2; 8 bases fit TRBD1. From germline, CDR1 is SNHLY and CDR2 FYNNEI. V trimming: 6 bases; J trimming: 6 bases; junction bases outside the gene matches: 9. CDR3 length: 14 residues. CDR3 in amino acids: CASRITGGQDGYTF. The DNA of the CDR3 is TGTGCCAGCAGGATCACAGGGGGACAGGATGGCTACACCTTC.

The chain is built from TRBV4-1 and TRBJ1-2; TRBD1 might be the D (5 bases). Germline loops: CDR1 MGHRA, CDR2 YSYEKL. The CDR3 has 15 amino acids. V lost 1 base and J 5 bases, leaving 14 bases between the germline ends. The chain's CDR3 is CASSQATGGVYGYTF. The CDR3, as DNA: TGCGCCAGCAGCCAAGCGACGGGGGGAGTGTATGGCTACACCTTC.

The CDR3 here is CASRAPGAYGYTF. Written as DNA, the CDR3 is TGTGCCAGCAGGGCCCCCGGGGCCTATGGCTACACCTTC. The V gene is TRBV6-5, the J gene TRBJ1-2; D perhaps matches TRBD1 (5 bases). CDR1 MNHEY and CDR2 SVGAGI come from the germline V gene. This CDR3 is built from 13 residues. Trimming shortened V by 6 bases and J by 4 bases, and 12 bases separated the two germline ends.

CDR3 in DNA: TGCGCCAGCAGCCAAGGGGGGCACAGACCCCCCTCCTACGAGCAGTACGTC. The encoded protein is CASSQGGHRPPSYEQYV. The J gene is TRBJ2-7, the V gene TRBV4-3, with D possibly being TRBD1 (6 bases). The ends were cut back, 1 base at V and 0 bases at J, with 16 bases in the middle. Germline V CDR1 and CDR2: LGHNA, YSLEER. The CDR3 covers 17 residues.

This chain joins TRBV6-1 and TRBJ1-1, with D uncertain. Trimming pared 1 base from V and 8 bases from J, leaving 11 bases between. This CDR3 spans 13 amino acids. The germline V gene encodes CDR1 MNHNS and CDR2 SASEGT. CDR3 region: CASSEGVNREAFF. The CDR3 coding sequence is TGTGCCAGCAGTGAAGGGGTAAACCGGGAAGCTTTCTTT.